This T cell receptor (beta chain) comes out of a study of blood T cell repertoires in COVID-19. Study-level information: The origin of the acute and convalescent COVID-19 samples was the United States, Italy and Spain. Sample material is recorded as cDNA or gDNA derived from T cells, B-cell-depleted T cells, or PBMCs.

V was shortened by 2 bases and J by 0 bases, with 10 bases between the two germline ends. The germline V gene has CDR1 MNHEY and CDR2 SVGAGI. This CDR3 is built from 16 residues. This clone was detected only a few times. TCRdb's table, derived via immunoSEQ multiplex PCR, lists solely in-frame clones and lacks some. In the table there are fewer than 200,000 clones, around 83% of which are singletons. Enrollees, about 18 to 95 years old, lived in approximately 25 US areas. Which cohort a participant joined came from the clinical history participants gave. Sequenced sample: PBMCs or T cells enriched from blood (not recorded which). The sequence was collected from a woman aged 50 to 60 in a cohort exposed to, infected with or recovered from COVID-19 (not recorded which). The genes are TRBV6-5 and TRBJ1-4; D gene uncertain. The CDR3 DNA is TGTGCCAGCAGTTACGGAGGATCCTCAACTAATGAAAAACTGTTTTTT. Protein: CASSYGGSSTNEKLFF.